These 8 T cell receptor beta chains were all obtained from the same sample, sequenced in a study of CD8+ T cells in alopecia areata. TCR sequencing used cDNA made by reverse transcription of extracted RNA. Assay used: immunoSEQ multiplex PCR; TCRdb lists only in-frame clones, some missing. Of about 99,000 clones in the sample, 55% were seen once. Sequencing was performed on CD4+ T cells sorted from blood. The origin of the receptors is a human donor in good health.

This chain joins TRBV6-6 and TRBJ1-4; D is undetermined. The CDR3 loop spans 14 amino acids. V dropped 6 bases and J dropped 7 bases, with 15 bases sitting between them. Germline V lookup: CDR1 MNHNY, CDR2 SVGAGI (reference sequence). In nucleotides, the CDR3 is TGTGCCAGCAGGTTAGAGGGTGGCGGTGAAAAACTGTTTTTT. Protein product: CASRLEGGGEKLFF.

The chain employs TRBV7-2 and TRBJ1-2; no definite D call. The CDR3 covers 15 residues. The germline CDR1 and CDR2 sequences are SGHTA and FQGNSA. V lost 1 base and J lost 6, with 15 bases in between. For the CDR3, the DNA is TGTGCCAGCAGCTTAGGTGGACTCCGGGCCAATGGCTACACCTTC. This gives the protein CASSLGGLRANGYTF.

The V gene is TRBV7-9, the J gene TRBJ2-3; 15 positions match TRBD2. Per germline, CDR1 SEHNR and CDR2 FQNEAQ (reference sequence). CDR3 size: 18 residues. V lost 4 bases to trimming and J lost 0 bases; unmatched junction nucleotides: 5. CDR3 DNA: TGTGCCAGCAGCTCGGGACTAGCGGGGGGCAGAAGCACAGATACGCAGTATTTT. This codes for CASSSGLAGGRSTDTQYF.

This clone was counted at least ten times. The V gene is TRBV7-2, the J gene TRBJ1-3; D unclear. Germline V gene lookup returns CDR1 SGHTA and CDR2 FQGNSA. The V gene lost 4 bases and the J gene lost 0 bases, with 19 bases spanning the gap. CDR3 length equals 18 residues. This CDR3 is CASSSTLWRASSGNTIYF. CDR3 nucleotide sequence: TGTGCCAGCAGCTCAACTCTGTGGAGGGCCAGCTCTGGAAACACCATATATTTT. The complete variable domain, with remaining parts taken from reference TRBV7-2 and TRBJ1-3, reads GAGVSQSPSNKVTEKGKDVELRCDPISGHTALYWYRQSLGQGLEFLIYFQGNSAPDKSGLPSDRFSAERTGGSVSTLTIQRTQQEDSAVYLCASSSTLWRASSGNTIYFGEGSWLTVV.

The rearrangement links TRBV30 to TRBJ1-6; tentatively, D is TRBD1 (5 bases). CDR3 length: 14 amino acids. CDR1 is GTSNPN, CDR2 SVGIG, per germline (reference sequence). The V end lost 4 bases, the J end lost 0 bases, and 7 bases lay between the germline ends. Here the CDR3 reads CAWMQGSYNSPLHF. The CDR3 DNA reads TGTGCCTGGATGCAGGGCTCCTATAATTCACCCCTCCACTTT. Combining the CDR3 with reference TRBV30 and TRBJ1-6 gives the whole variable domain SQTIHQWPATLVQPVGSPLSLECTVEGTSNPNLYWYRQAAGRGLQLLFYSVGIGQISSEVPQNLSASRPQDRQFILSSKKLLLSDSGFYLCAWMQGSYNSPLHFGNGTRLTVT.

The chain combines TRBV7-9 with TRBJ1-5, with D possibly being TRBD1 (6 bases). The V gene lost 1 base and the J gene lost 4 bases, with 11 bases spanning the gap. CDR1 is SEHNR and CDR2 is FQNEAQ in the germline V gene (reference sequence). The CDR3 consists of 15 residues. The CDR3 DNA is TGTGCCAGCAGCTTAGGGCAGGGGCTTAATCAGCCCCAGCATTTT. Translating it yields CASSLGQGLNQPQHF.

The chain combines TRBV30 with TRBJ1-1; TRBD1 is a possible D gene (6 bases). This CDR3 has 13 residues. V gave up 8 bases and J gave up 5 bases, with 18 bases separating them. Germline V gene data show CDR1 as GTSNPN and CDR2 as SVGIG (reference sequence). The DNA of the CDR3 is TGTGCCCATGGGGCTACAGGGTGGACTGAAGCTTTCTTT. This sequence encodes CAHGATGWTEAFF.

The V and J genes are TRBV6-5 and TRBJ2-5; D tentatively fits TRBD1 or TRBD2 (5 bases each). Deletions cut 2 bases from V and 1 base from J, with 14 bases between. This CDR3 comprises 16 residues. Germline loops: CDR1 MNHEY, CDR2 SVGAGI. The CDR3 DNA is TGTGCCAGCAGTTACACATTCGGGGCAGCCCAAGAGACCCAGTACTTC. The encoded protein is CASSYTFGAAQETQYF.